These 11 T cell receptor beta chains originate from one sample sequenced in a study of blood T cell repertoires in COVID-19 (dated by TCRdb to the early 2020s). Library generation was performed with the immunoSEQ multiplex PCR assay. Imported from immuneACCESS, the table was reduced by TCRdb to in-frame sequences with V and J called. These copies leave out some clones; in studies compared against another copy, an unresolved V gene accounts for under half, and the cause of the remainder is not known. Within this sample are around 280,000 clones, with roughly 87% of them counted one time only. The ten most abundant clones make up around 2.2% of the sample. Sequencing input: peripheral blood. All receptors derive from a woman aged 45-60 years who had recovered from COVID-19.

The rearrangement joins TRBV10-3 to TRBJ1-1; D is unresolved. Trimming removed 1 base at V and 7 bases at J, with 4 bases between. CDR3 length equals 11 residues. Looked up from germline, CDR1 is ENHRY and CDR2 is SYGVKD. CDR3: CAISEFGEAFF. The CDR3 DNA sequence: TGTGCCATCAGTGAGTTCGGTGAAGCTTTCTTT.

The chain uses TRBV7-8 and TRBJ1-1, with D maybe TRBD1 (6 bases). Trimming took 4 bases from V and 1 from J, leaving 10 bases between them. The length of the CDR3 is 14 residues. Germline CDR1 and CDR2: SGHVS and FQNEAQ. The CDR3 spells CASSWQGRNTEAFF. The CDR3 DNA sequence: TGTGCCAGCAGCTGGCAGGGGAGGAACACTGAAGCTTTCTTT.

The chain is built from TRBV28 and TRBJ2-5; 7 bases align to TRBD1. With V trimmed by 8 bases and J by 7 bases, 19 bases remained unmatched. This CDR3 has 16 amino acids. From germline, CDR1 is MDHEN and CDR2 SYDVKM. The DNA of the CDR3 is TGTGCCAGCCTCTCGTGGGCAGGGGGTAACCCGGGGACCCAGTACTTC. This sequence encodes CASLSWAGGNPGTQYF.

In its sample, this clone was seen many times. The V and J genes are TRBV18 and TRBJ1-1, with D hard to call. Trimming removed 5 bases at V and 1 base at J, with 8 bases between. The germline gives CDR1 KGHSH, CDR2 LQKENI. CDR3 length: 13 residues. The CDR3, as DNA: TGTGCCAGCTCATCGCAGGCGAACACTGAAGCTTTCTTT. Translating gives CASSSQANTEAFF.

This chain connects TRBV25-1 to TRBJ1-1; 11 nucleotides line up with TRBD1. The germline V gene has CDR1 MGHDK and CDR2 SYGVNS. The CDR3 spans 17 residues. The ends lost 4 bases at V and 6 bases at J; junction bases unmatched: 13. In DNA, the CDR3 is TGTGCCAGCAGTGCGTCCCTTGGACAGGGGGCAACTTCTGAAGCTTTCTTT. Residues: CASSASLGQGATSEAFF.

Here the CDR3 DNA reads TGTGCCAGCAGTCCCGGTACTAGCGGGGGCAAATACACCGGGGAGCTGTTTTTT. Its translation is CASSPGTSGGKYTGELFF. The chain couples TRBV6-6 to TRBJ2-2; 11 bases are shared with TRBD2. CDR1 and CDR2 from the germline V gene are MNHNY and SVGAGI (reference sequence). The CDR3 length is 18 residues. J lost 3 bases, V lost 5 bases, and 11 bases had no gene match.

This chain links TRBV19 with TRBJ2-3; 8 bases match TRBD1. CDR3 length: 16 amino acids. Germline CDR1 is LNHDA and CDR2 is SQIVND (reference sequence). Trimming cost V 2 bases and J 0 bases; bases outside gene matches: 4. CDR3: CASSITGGKSTDTQYF. CDR3 coding DNA: TGTGCCAGTAGTATAACAGGGGGTAAGAGCACAGATACGCAGTATTTT.

The rearrangement joins TRBV5-1 to TRBJ2-1; 9 nucleotides align to TRBD1. Per germline, CDR1 SGHRS and CDR2 YFSETQ. The CDR3 runs 15 residues. The trim removed 4 bases at V and 2 bases at J, leaving 4 bases unmatched. The CDR3 loop reads CASSVDRGTYNEQFF. Written as DNA, the CDR3 is TGCGCCAGCAGCGTGGACAGGGGTACCTACAATGAGCAGTTCTTC.

The V gene is TRBV30, the J gene TRBJ2-3; possible D gene TRBD2, 5 bases. CDR1 is GTSNPN, CDR2 SVGIG, per germline (reference sequence). V was clipped by 2 bases and J by 2 bases, with 11 bases between them. The CDR3 spans 14 residues. CDR3 sequence (DNA): TGTGCCTGGAGTCGTGCACTAGTCACAGATACGCAGTATTTT. It codes for CAWSRALVTDTQYF.

The rearrangement joins TRBV29-1 to TRBJ1-2, with TRBD1 matching 9 bases. This CDR3 spans 12 amino acids. Germline V gene sequence: CDR1 SQVTM, CDR2 ANQGSEA. The ends lost 7 bases at V and 8 bases at J; junction bases unmatched: 8. This CDR3 is CSDWDREWGYTF. The CDR3 DNA is TGCAGCGACTGGGACAGGGAGTGGGGCTACACCTTC.

This chain links TRBV20-1 with TRBJ1-5; D is perhaps TRBD1 (5 bases). This CDR3 spans 14 amino acids. CDR1 DFQATT and CDR2 SNEGSKA come from the germline V gene (reference sequence). With 3 bases removed from V and 5 bases from J, the gap between germline ends came to 14 bases. This CDR3 reads CSASGRGIYQPQHF. In DNA form, the CDR3 reads TGCAGTGCTAGTGGACGGGGGATCTATCAGCCCCAGCATTTT.